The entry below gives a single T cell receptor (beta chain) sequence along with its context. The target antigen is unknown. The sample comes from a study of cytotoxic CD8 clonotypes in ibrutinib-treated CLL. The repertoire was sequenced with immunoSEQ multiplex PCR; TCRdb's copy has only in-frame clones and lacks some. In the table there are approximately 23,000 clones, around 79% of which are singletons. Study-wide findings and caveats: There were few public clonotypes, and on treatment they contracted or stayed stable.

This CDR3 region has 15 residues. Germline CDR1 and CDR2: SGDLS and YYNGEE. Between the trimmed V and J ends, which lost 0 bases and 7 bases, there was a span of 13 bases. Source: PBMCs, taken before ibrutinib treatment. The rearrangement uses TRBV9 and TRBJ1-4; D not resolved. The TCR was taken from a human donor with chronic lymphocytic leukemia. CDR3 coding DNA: TGTGCCAGCAGCGTAGACCCCGCACGGTTTGAAAAACTGTTTTTT. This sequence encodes CASSVDPARFEKLFF.